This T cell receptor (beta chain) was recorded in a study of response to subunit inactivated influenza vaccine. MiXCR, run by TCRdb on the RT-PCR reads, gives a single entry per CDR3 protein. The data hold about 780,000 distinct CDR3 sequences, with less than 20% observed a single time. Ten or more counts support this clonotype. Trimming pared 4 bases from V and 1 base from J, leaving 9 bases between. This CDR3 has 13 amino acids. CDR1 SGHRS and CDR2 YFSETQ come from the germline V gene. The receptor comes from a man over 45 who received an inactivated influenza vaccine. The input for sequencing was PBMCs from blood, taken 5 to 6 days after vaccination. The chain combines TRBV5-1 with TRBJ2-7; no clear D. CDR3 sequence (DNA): TGCGCCAGCAGCGTGGACGGGTCCTACGAGCAGTACTTC. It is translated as CASSVDGSYEQYF.